This T cell receptor (beta chain) came from a study of OX40 agonist ivuxolimab in advanced cancers. Regarding the research as a whole: The costimulatory receptor OX40 (CD134) was targeted by ivuxolimab, a fully human IgG2 agonistic monoclonal antibody. Peripheral TCRbeta sequencing was intended to test whether TCR sequence diversity was altered and clonal T-cell expansion was caused by ivuxolimab. Partial responses occurred in three dose-escalation patients, of whom one had hepatocellular carcinoma and two had cutaneous melanoma. The paper describes the monotherapy dose-escalation part (N ≈ 50 patients) of the phase I trial of ivuxolimab. Intravenous ivuxolimab was administered to patients every 2 weeks at six dose levels: 0.01, 0.1, 0.3, 1.5, 3 and 10 mg/kg. In the dose-escalation cohort, more than 75% of patients were male, and the mean age was approximately 64 years, with a range of roughly 23 to 85. Of the approximately 54 patients in dose escalation, 19 had hepatocellular carcinoma, around 15 had melanoma, 9 had renal cell carcinoma and 9 had head and neck cancer. Prior anti-PD-1, anti-PD-L1 or anti-CTLA-4 therapy was permitted, and approximately 39% of dose-escalation patients had received checkpoint inhibitors.

As to this clone: What antigen it recognizes has not been identified. No base quality information exists; no much larger clone differs at one position.

The paper as a whole reports these results and caveats: After ivuxolimab, expanded clones were on average more numerous among CD8+ T cells than among CD4+ T cells. In partial responders in the 0.1-3.0 mg/kg groups, normalized peripheral clonal expansion was found to be among the lowest, especially among CD8+ T cells. At doses of 0.1 to 3.0 mg/kg, clonal expansion of both CD4+ and CD8+ T cells in blood was seen between baseline and week 6. Low levels of normalized T-cell clonal expansion were also seen in some patients who did not respond. The antigen specificity of the peripheral T cells that underwent clonal expansion was not determined.

The trial excluded patients who had a history of autoimmune disease or were on systemic immunosuppression. Peripheral blood for TCR sequencing was collected from all dose cohorts at baseline, on cycle 4 day 1, and on cycle 7 day 1. The samples were taken from a phase I, first-in-human, multicenter, open-label dose-escalation trial of ivuxolimab. Adults with locally advanced or metastatic melanoma, renal cell, hepatocellular, or head and neck squamous cell carcinoma were enrolled in the trial. Before TCR sequencing, CD4+ and CD8+ T cells were separately sorted from peripheral blood. Genomic DNA was extracted from sorted cells for sequencing of the TCRbeta CDR3 region. The immunoSEQ Assay was used for sequencing of TCRbeta CDR3 regions. The table comes from immuneACCESS by way of TCRdb, which keeps in-frame sequences with V and J called. Part of the clones is missing from these tables; in studies checked, under half for an unresolved V gene and the rest for unknown reasons. The sample profile shows approximately 58,000 clones; approximately 90% of them were found once. Of the sample, 12% falls within the top ten clones.

Taken from cysteine to phenylalanine, the CDR3 has 11 residues. Of the read, only the CDR3 DNA is kept; its 33 bases are in frame from base 1. The germline V gene encodes CDR1 SGHNT and CDR2 YENEEA. V is clipped by 5 bases and J by 7 bases, and the sequence between their germline boundaries is 5 bases long. The chain was built from TRBV11-3 and TRBJ2-2, with no confident D gene call. The clonotype was recovered from an adult with an advanced solid tumor such as melanoma, head and neck, liver or kidney cancer. The sample here was CD4+ or CD8+ T cells sorted from blood, taken in a trial of the OX40 agonist ivuxolimab. The nucleotides read TGTGCCAGCAGCCCCGGCGGGGAGCTGTTTTTT. The encoded protein is CASSPGGELFF.